Given below is one TCR beta chain in context. Antigen: not known. This sample stems from a study of shared clonotypes between healthy human individuals. As for the study in general: Used for every donor were three CD4 naive, three CD4 memory, two CD8 naive and one CD8 memory plate. Points from the study as a whole: Sampling used blood alone; tissue repertoires probably differ. Relative to clonotypes present in all four donors, those not shared had lower generation probabilities.

Using immunoSEQ multiplex PCR, the repertoire was profiled, and TCRdb retains in-frame clones only, with some absent. The sample holds roughly 2,300,000 clones; less than 95% are singletons and the top ten take about 0.36%. The CDR3 sequence is 13 residues long. V lost 10 bases and J 2 bases, leaving 9 bases between the germline ends. Germline V lookup: CDR1 MNHEY, CDR2 SVGAGI. Both subsets, CD45RA+ naive and CD45RA-negative memory, were split from the CD4+ cells. J is TRBJ2-6 and V is TRBV6-5; no reliable D call. The sample was naive CD4+ T cells from PBMCs. Subset given: CD45RA+ positively selected. The TCR comes from a man in his late teens or twenties in good health. Some clones in this sample may be carry-over from other donors' samples. The CDR3 DNA sequence: TGTGCCACCCGTTGGCCTGGGGCCAACGTCCTGACTTTC. Amino acid sequence: CATRWPGANVLTF.